The present TCR beta chain was sequenced within a study of T cells in women clearing cervical HPV infection. Findings of the study overall: Richness differences could reflect unmeasured T-cell content per sample. It is unknown whether associations predate infection; no effector/memory or HPV-specific sorting. CIN3+ cases had significantly higher TCR repertoire richness than controls, but evenness did not differ.

The CDR3 extends over 15 amino acids. CDR1 and CDR2 (germline): KGHSH, LQKENI. V dropped 1 base and J dropped 2; count of bases not matched to a gene: 2. Points on this clone: The antigen is not known. The read ends 3 residues shy of where the CDR3 ends; the end is completed using the germline J gene.

TCRdb's table, derived via immunoSEQ multiplex PCR, lists solely in-frame clones and lacks some. Its table lists 25,000 to 35,000 clones. Sequencing was done on a sample of blood buffy coat. The receptor was derived from a woman aged 18-70 years with a cervical HPV16 infection that either progressed to CIN3+ or cleared (not recorded which). The V call is TRBV18, the J call TRBJ1-3; 7 nucleotides align to TRBD1. The CDR3 sequence: CASSPQQGTGNTIYF. Incomplete CDR3 DNA: TGTGCCAGCTCACCACAACAGGGGACTGGAAACACC.